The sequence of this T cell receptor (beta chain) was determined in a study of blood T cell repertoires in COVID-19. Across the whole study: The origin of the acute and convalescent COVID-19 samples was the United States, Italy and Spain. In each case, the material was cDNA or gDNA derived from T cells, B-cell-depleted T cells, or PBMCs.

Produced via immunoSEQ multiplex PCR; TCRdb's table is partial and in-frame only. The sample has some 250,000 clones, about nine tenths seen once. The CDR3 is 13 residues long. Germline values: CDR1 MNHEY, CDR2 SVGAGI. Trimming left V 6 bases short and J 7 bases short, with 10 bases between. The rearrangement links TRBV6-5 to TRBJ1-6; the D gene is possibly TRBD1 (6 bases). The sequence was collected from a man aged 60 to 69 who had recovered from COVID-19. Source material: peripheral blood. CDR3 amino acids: CASRAQGNSPLHF. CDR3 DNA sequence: TGTGCCAGCAGGGCTCAGGGGAATTCACCCCTCCACTTT.